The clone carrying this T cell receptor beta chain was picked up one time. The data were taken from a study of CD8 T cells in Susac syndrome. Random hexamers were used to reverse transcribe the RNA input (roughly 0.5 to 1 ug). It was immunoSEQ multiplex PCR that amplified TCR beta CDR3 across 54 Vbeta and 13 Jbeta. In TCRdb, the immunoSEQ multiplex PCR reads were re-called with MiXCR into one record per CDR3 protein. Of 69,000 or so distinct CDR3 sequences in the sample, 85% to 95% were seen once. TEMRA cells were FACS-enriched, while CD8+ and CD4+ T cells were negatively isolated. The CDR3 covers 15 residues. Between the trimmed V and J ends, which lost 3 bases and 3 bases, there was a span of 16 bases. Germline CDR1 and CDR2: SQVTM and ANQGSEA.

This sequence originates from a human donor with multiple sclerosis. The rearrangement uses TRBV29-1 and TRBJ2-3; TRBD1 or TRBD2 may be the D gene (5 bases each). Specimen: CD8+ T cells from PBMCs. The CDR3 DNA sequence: TGCAGCGTTGATGAGGGCCCGGGACCTACAGATACGCAGTATTTT. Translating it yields CSVDEGPGPTDTQYF.